The next 30 T cell receptor beta chains were all read from a single sample in a study of cytomegalovirus exposure and HLA in healthy donors. 13 Jbeta primers and 60 Vbeta primers were used for the PCR. The assay was immunoSEQ multiplex PCR, and TCRdb's table has in-frame clones only and misses some. Seen in this sample are tens of thousands of clones; the ten most common clones hold less than 1.5%. The sample taken for sequencing was PBMCs. These receptors came from a woman in her 30s in good health and CMV-seronegative.

The V and J genes are TRBV5-1 and TRBJ2-1; 11 nucleotides match TRBD2. The CDR3 extends over 15 amino acids. CDR1 is SGHRS and CDR2 is YFSETQ in the germline V gene. V shed 4 bases and J 4 bases; nucleotides not matched to a gene: 4. The CDR3 sequence: CASSATSGSYNEQFF. The CDR3 nucleotides read TGCGCCAGCAGCGCAACTAGCGGGAGTTACAATGAGCAGTTCTTC.

The gene calls are TRBV19 and TRBJ2-5; TRBD2 matches at 8 bases. Germline trimming cut 8 bases from V and 6 bases from J; bases unmatched to any gene: 17. The CDR3 totals 16 residues. From germline, CDR1 is LNHDA and CDR2 SQIVND (reference sequence). The CDR3 protein is CASRSAKAGAPQTQYF. CDR3 nucleotides: TGTGCCAGTCGGAGTGCTAAAGCGGGGGCCCCTCAGACCCAGTACTTC. The full variable domain, completed using reference TRBV19 and TRBJ2-5, is DGGITQSPKYLFRKEGQNVTLSCEQNLNHDAMYWYRQDPGQGLRLIYYSQIVNDFQKGDIAEGYSVSREKKESFPLTVTSAQKNPTAFYLCASRSAKAGAPQTQYFGPGTRLLVL.

This CDR3 reads CASSFTGAPYEQYF. The DNA of the CDR3 is TGCGCCAGCAGCTTCACAGGGGCCCCTTACGAGCAGTACTTC. The chain combines TRBV5-1 with TRBJ2-7; 7 positions agree with TRBD1. The CDR3 extends over 14 amino acids. The ends lost 2 bases at V and 4 bases at J; junction bases unmatched: 6. Germline CDR1 is SGHRS and CDR2 is YFSETQ. Together with reference TRBV5-1 and TRBJ2-7, the CDR3 gives the full variable domain: KAGVTQTPRYLIKTRGQQVTLSCSPISGHRSVSWYQQTPGQGLQFLFEYFSETQRNKGNFPGRFSGRQFSNSRSEMNVSTLELGDSALYLCASSFTGAPYEQYFGPGTRLTVT.

In nucleotides, the CDR3 is TGCGCCAGCAGCCAGGGCTTATCGGGACACTTCTACGAGCAGTACTTC. Protein: CASSQGLSGHFYEQYF. The V and J genes are TRBV4-1 and TRBJ2-7; a possible D gene is TRBD1 (6 bases). The germline gives CDR1 MGHRA, CDR2 YSYEKL. Trimming stripped 3 bases from V and 3 bases from J, with 18 bases between. This CDR3 region has 16 residues.

The CDR3 loop reads CASSKGGNQPQHF. The CDR3 nucleotides read TGTGCCAGTAGTAAGGGAGGGAATCAGCCCCAGCATTTT. The chain recombines TRBV19 with TRBJ1-5; D is undetermined. Looked up from germline, CDR1 is LNHDA and CDR2 is SQIVND (reference sequence). CDR3 length: 13 amino acids. V was pared by 4 bases and J by 4 bases, with 8 bases between.

The chain links TRBV5-1 to TRBJ2-3; tentative D call: TRBD1 (6 bases). The length of the CDR3 is 16 residues. The V end lost 3 bases, the J end lost 2 bases, and 16 bases lay between the germline ends. Germline CDR1 and CDR2: SGHRS and YFSETQ. CDR3 DNA sequence: TGCGCCAGCAGCTCCGGGACAAATTGGAACACAGATACGCAGTATTTT. Encoded protein: CASSSGTNWNTDTQYF.

The chain couples TRBV25-1 to TRBJ2-1; 7 bases fit TRBD1. Germline V lookup: CDR1 MGHDK, CDR2 SYGVNS. The CDR3 totals 14 residues. Trimming removed 6 bases from V and 5 bases from J; junction bases left unmatched: 7. This CDR3 reads CASSPKTGNNEQFF. CDR3 nucleotide sequence: TGTGCCAGCAGCCCCAAGACAGGGAACAATGAGCAGTTCTTC.

The gene calls are TRBV6-1 and TRBJ1-1; weak D call: TRBD1 (5 bases). In germline, CDR1 is MNHNS, CDR2 SASEGT. This CDR3 has 14 amino acids. Trimming took off 2 bases at V and 8 bases at J, with 15 bases between the two ends. The DNA of the CDR3 is TGTGCCAGCAGTGAACTGGGAGGGGCGGGAGAAGCTTTCTTT. Translating it yields CASSELGGAGEAFF.

The chain employs TRBV29-1 and TRBJ1-2; a possible D gene is TRBD1 (5 bases). This CDR3 contains 14 residues. The ends were cut back, 4 bases at V and 3 bases at J, with 15 bases in the middle. Germline V CDR1 and CDR2: SQVTM, ANQGSEA. In DNA, the CDR3 is TGCAGCGTTGTGGAGGGGCAGGGTCACTATGGCTACACCTTC. Its translation: CSVVEGQGHYGYTF.

The chain joins TRBV28 to TRBJ1-2; 8 bases line up with TRBD1. Germline V gene lookup returns CDR1 MDHEN and CDR2 SYDVKM. J gave up 4 bases and V 6 bases, and 7 bases lay outside the gene matches. This CDR3 is built from 14 residues. The CDR3 DNA follows: TGTGCCAGCAGCCCTTCAGGGGGCAGCTATGGCTACACCTTC. It encodes CASSPSGGSYGYTF.

The chain is built from TRBV6-5 and TRBJ1-1, with a possible D match to TRBD1 (5 bases). The V gene's germline CDR1 is MNHEY and CDR2 SVGAGI. Trimming removed 4 bases at V and 2 bases at J, with 11 bases between. This CDR3 region has 14 residues. The CDR3 loop reads CASSSRGDNTEAFF. The CDR3 DNA follows: TGTGCCAGCAGTTCACGGGGGGACAACACTGAAGCTTTCTTT.

The gene calls are TRBV29-1 and TRBJ1-2, with D perhaps TRBD1 (6 bases). The CDR3 consists of 12 residues. V lost 6 bases and J 2 bases, leaving 10 bases between the germline ends. Germline loops: CDR1 SQVTM, CDR2 ANQGSEA. The CDR3 region is CSVERGNYGYTF. CDR3 DNA sequence: TGCAGCGTGGAAAGGGGGAACTATGGCTACACCTTC.

V gene TRBV7-8 combines with J gene TRBJ2-5; possible D gene TRBD2, 5 bases. Germline CDR1 and CDR2: SGHVS and FQNEAQ. V dropped 5 bases and J dropped 1 base, with 17 bases sitting between them. This CDR3 region has 16 residues. The CDR3 region is CASSPQEVGFQETQYF. In DNA, the CDR3 is TGTGCCAGCAGCCCCCAGGAGGTAGGGTTCCAAGAGACCCAGTACTTC.

CDR3 DNA: TGTGCCAGCAGCCCAGTCGGGGGGCAGGACACCGGGGAGCTGTTTTTT. Its translation: CASSPVGGQDTGELFF. This chain connects TRBV5-6 to TRBJ2-2; TRBD2 is a possible D gene (7 bases). The V end was cut by 4 bases, the J end by 3 bases, with 16 bases between. In germline, CDR1 is SGHDT, CDR2 YYEEEE. The CDR3 is 16 amino acids.

V is TRBV20-1 and J is TRBJ2-1; no definite D call. The V gene's germline CDR1 is DFQATT and CDR2 SNEGSKA (reference sequence). V was pared by 4 bases and J by 10 bases, with 8 bases between. The CDR3 consists of 10 residues. Here the CDR3 reads CSATLREQFF. The CDR3 region has the DNA TGCAGTGCTACCCTGCGGGAGCAGTTCTTC.

The CDR3 bases are TGCAGCGTTGGGGAGTATGAGGGAGGGCCGGGAGGGGAGCTGTTTTTT. Translating gives CSVGEYEGGPGGELFF. The chain joins TRBV29-1 to TRBJ2-2, with 7 bases matching TRBD2. The CDR3 contains 16 residues. V shed 4 bases and J 8 bases; nucleotides not matched to a gene: 16. Per germline, CDR1 SQVTM and CDR2 ANQGSEA.

The rearrangement uses TRBV30 and TRBJ1-2, with TRBD1 matching 8 bases. The CDR3 runs 15 residues. V lost 0 bases to trimming and J lost 2 bases; unmatched junction nucleotides: 5. Germline V gene data show CDR1 as GTSNPN and CDR2 as SVGIG (reference sequence). CDR3: CAWSVHGQGNYGYTF. The CDR3 DNA is TGTGCCTGGAGTGTACATGGACAGGGAAACTATGGCTACACCTTC.

The chain uses TRBV4-1 and TRBJ2-5, with 10 bases lining up with TRBD2. The J call may be mistaken, given a closer DNA end match to TRBJ2-7. In germline, CDR1 is MGHRA, CDR2 YSYEKL. The CDR3 runs to 16 residues. CDR3 protein: CASSLSFSGRPYEQYF. The CDR3 DNA is TGCGCCAGCAGCCTATCTTTTAGCGGGAGGCCCTACGAGCAGTACTTC.

The CDR3 spells CASSELAGGQETQYF. The CDR3 DNA sequence: TGTGCCAGCAGTGAACTAGCGGGGGGGCAAGAGACCCAGTACTTC. This chain connects TRBV6-1 to TRBJ2-5; 12 bases line up with TRBD2. V was clipped by 2 bases and J by 2 bases; unmatched bases: 0. This CDR3 spans 15 amino acids. Germline V gene lookup returns CDR1 MNHNS and CDR2 SASEGT.

The J gene is TRBJ1-1, the V gene TRBV29-1, with a weak D call TRBD1 (6 bases). The V gene's germline CDR1 is SQVTM and CDR2 ANQGSEA. V lost 6 bases and J 0 bases, leaving 14 bases between the germline ends. The CDR3 consists of 14 residues. The CDR3, as DNA: TGCAGCGTAATGGGGGGGGGCGTGAACACTGAAGCTTTCTTT. Protein product: CSVMGGGVNTEAFF. Variable domain in full (rest from reference TRBV29-1 and TRBJ1-1): SAVISQKPSRDICQRGTSLTIQCQVDSQVTMMFWYRQQPGQSLTLIATANQGSEATYESGFVIDKFPISRPNLTFSTLTVSNMSPEDSSIYLCSVMGGGVNTEAFFGQGTRLTVV.

V gene TRBV29-1 combines with J gene TRBJ2-1, with 12 positions matching TRBD2. The CDR3 totals 13 residues. Germline CDR1 and CDR2: SQVTM and ANQGSEA. V shed 7 bases and J 10 bases; nucleotides not matched to a gene: 8. CDR3: CSAISSGREEQFF. The CDR3 nucleotides are TGCAGCGCCATTTCTAGCGGGAGGGAGGAGCAGTTCTTC.

The chain has TRBV7-2 and TRBJ2-5; D remains ambiguous. Deletions cut 5 bases from V and 5 bases from J, with 12 bases between. Germline V gives CDR1 SGHTA, CDR2 FQGNSA. The CDR3 runs 13 residues. Here the CDR3 DNA reads TGTGCCAGCAGCCGAACCCCAGGCGAGACCCAGTACTTC. Protein sequence: CASSRTPGETQYF.

Here the CDR3 reads CASSQDWDRGGEQYF. CDR3 DNA sequence: TGCGCCAGCAGCCAAGACTGGGACCGAGGGGGCGAGCAGTACTTC. V and J are TRBV4-1 and TRBJ2-7; D possibly corresponds to TRBD1 (6 bases). Deletions cut 0 bases from V and 6 bases from J, with 15 bases between. The CDR3 is 15 residues long. CDR1 MGHRA and CDR2 YSYEKL come from the germline V gene.

The genes are TRBV13 and TRBJ1-1; D unresolved. Germline V gene sequence: CDR1 PRHDT, CDR2 FYEKMQ (reference sequence). This CDR3 has 13 amino acids. The V and J ends lost 6 bases and 2 bases respectively, with 10 bases between them. This chain's CDR3 is CASRAQFNTEAFF. CDR3 DNA: TGTGCCAGCAGAGCACAGTTTAACACTGAAGCTTTCTTT.

This rearrangement joins TRBV6-1 to TRBJ1-1; D remains unclear. The CDR3 has 14 residues. V was pared by 2 bases and J by 8 bases, with 15 bases between. Germline CDR1 MNHNS, CDR2 SASEGT. The CDR3 loop reads CASSELGGSGEAFF. The CDR3, as DNA: TGTGCCAGCAGTGAACTGGGAGGGTCGGGAGAAGCTTTCTTT.

The chain recombines TRBV10-3 with TRBJ2-5, with TRBD2 matching over 7 bases. The CDR3 runs 13 residues. Germline V gene sequence: CDR1 ENHRY, CDR2 SYGVKD. With 7 bases clipped from V and 4 bases from J, the junction kept 6 bases outside the gene matches. CDR3 region: CAIKRGERETQYF. The CDR3 DNA sequence: TGTGCCATCAAACGGGGGGAACGAGAGACCCAGTACTTC.

CDR3 residues: CAYSGSSYNEQFF. CDR3 in DNA: TGTGCCTACAGCGGTAGCTCCTACAATGAGCAGTTCTTC. V gene TRBV30 combines with J gene TRBJ2-1; maybe TRBD2 (5 bases). Germline assignment: CDR1 GTSNPN and CDR2 SVGIG (reference sequence). This CDR3 has 13 residues. V gave up 7 bases and J gave up 0 bases, with 10 bases separating them.

V and J are TRBV6-5 and TRBJ1-6, with TRBD1 identical over 9 bases. With 10 bases clipped from V and 8 bases from J, the junction kept 3 bases outside the gene matches. Germline-derived CDR1 and CDR2 are MNHEY and SVGAGI. The CDR3 spans 12 residues. The CDR3 sequence: CATRQGDSPLHF. In DNA, the CDR3 is TGTGCCACTCGACAGGGGGATTCACCCCTCCACTTT.

CDR3: CASSLFGGWNTEAFF. CDR3 bases: TGCGCCAGCAGCTTGTTCGGGGGATGGAACACTGAAGCTTTCTTT. The chain couples TRBV5-1 to TRBJ1-1, with a possible D match to TRBD1 (5 bases). Germline assignment: CDR1 SGHRS and CDR2 YFSETQ. The V end was cut by 1 base, the J end by 1 base, with 11 bases between. This CDR3 is built from 15 residues.

This chain connects TRBV4-1 to TRBJ2-7; 7 bases are a match to TRBD1. Germline V CDR1 and CDR2: MGHRA, YSYEKL. CDR3 length equals 16 residues. With V trimmed by 1 base and J by 1 base, 7 bases remained unmatched. The CDR3 region has the DNA TGCGCCAGCAGCCAAGTCCCAGGGGGTAGTTCCTACGAGCAGTACTTC. It is translated as CASSQVPGGSSYEQYF.